One sample yielded the 9 T cell receptor beta chains listed below, sequenced in a study of B cell selection in AIRE deficiency. Some clones are missing from TCRdb's copy, which holds only in-frame ones; the method was immunoSEQ multiplex PCR. The data contain roughly 18,000 clones, roughly 91% of them singletons. Regulatory T cells were sorted as CD4+CD25hiCD127low/negative cells. The material sequenced was CD4+CD25+ Tregs sorted from PBMCs. These receptors originate from a human donor in good health.

The chain links TRBV10-3 to TRBJ2-7; the match to TRBD1 covers 8 bases. CDR3 length: 15 residues. Germline loops: CDR1 ENHRY, CDR2 SYGVKD. Losses at the gene ends were 0 bases for V and 2 bases for J; bases not matched to a gene: 3. The DNA for the CDR3 is TGTGCCATCAGTGAGTCCGGACAGGGAACCTACGAGCAGTACTTC. This gives the protein CAISESGQGTYEQYF.

The rearrangement uses TRBV7-2 and TRBJ1-4; the D is unclear. Germline V gene data show CDR1 as SGHTA and CDR2 as FQGNSA. There are 13 residues in the CDR3. The V end was cut by 3 bases, the J end by 7 bases, with 9 bases between. CDR3 in DNA: TGTGCCAGCAGCTTTAAATCGGGTGAAAAACTGTTTTTT. This gives the protein CASSFKSGEKLFF.

As concerns this clone: The same CDR3 can be traced to other DNA sequences in this sample. The chain recombines TRBV5-8 with TRBJ2-5; unclear D gene. CDR1 SGHTS and CDR2 YDEGEE come from the germline V gene. The CDR3 extends over 12 amino acids. With 2 bases removed from V and 4 bases from J, the gap between germline ends came to 6 bases. In DNA form, the CDR3 reads TGTGCCAGCAGCTTACGCGGAGAGACCCAGTACTTC. Amino acid sequence: CASSLRGETQYF. Variable domain in full (rest from reference TRBV5-8 and TRBJ2-5): EAGVTQSPTHLIKTRGQQATLRCSPISGHTSVYWYQQALGLGLQFLLWYDEGEERNRGNFPPRFSGRQFPNYSSELNVNALELEDSALYLCASSLRGETQYFGPGTRLLVL.

V usage is TRBV5-1 and J usage is TRBJ2-2, with no clear D. The V gene's germline CDR1 is SGHRS and CDR2 YFSETQ. V lost 4 bases and J lost 5, with 6 bases in between. This CDR3 region has 12 residues. The CDR3 DNA sequence: TGCGCCAGCAGCGGTCTAACCGGGGAGCTGTTTTTT. It translates to CASSGLTGELFF. The full variable domain, rest sourced from reference TRBV5-1 and TRBJ2-2, is KAGVTQTPRYLIKTRGQQVTLSCSPISGHRSVSWYQQTPGQGLQFLFEYFSETQRNKGNFPGRFSGRQFSNSRSEMNVSTLELGDSALYLCASSGLTGELFFGEGSRLTVL.

The chain recombines TRBV7-9 with TRBJ2-2; 10 bases are shared with TRBD2. The CDR3 spans 15 residues. Germline trimming cut 5 bases from V and 3 bases from J; bases unmatched to any gene: 3. Germline V gene data show CDR1 as SEHNR and CDR2 as FQNEAQ (reference sequence). CDR3 protein: CASSPGLADTGELFF. The CDR3 DNA is TGTGCCAGCAGCCCCGGACTAGCGGACACCGGGGAGCTGTTTTTT.

The genes are TRBV11-3 and TRBJ1-5, with D uncertain. The CDR3 has 15 amino acids. Deletions cut 5 bases from V and 1 base from J, with 12 bases between. Per germline, CDR1 SGHNT and CDR2 YENEEA. The CDR3 spells CASSRGRISNQPQHF. Here the CDR3 DNA reads TGTGCCAGCAGCCGCGGACGTATAAGCAATCAGCCCCAGCATTTT.

The chain recombines TRBV5-1 with TRBJ2-3; 8 bases map to TRBD2. CDR3 length: 16 amino acids. The germline gives CDR1 SGHRS, CDR2 YFSETQ. J was trimmed by 10 bases and V by 1 base; bases with no gene match: 14. CDR3 protein: CASSLRRTGGGEAQYF. CDR3 bases: TGCGCCAGCAGCTTGCGGCGGACGGGAGGGGGAGAAGCGCAGTATTTT.

The chain carries TRBV5-1 and TRBJ2-7; D could derive from TRBD1 or TRBD2 (9 bases each). The CDR3 runs to 17 residues. The V end was cut by 4 bases, the J end by 3 bases, with 23 bases between. Germline CDR1 is SGHRS and CDR2 is YFSETQ. The CDR3 region has the DNA TGCGCCAGCAGCGGGACAGGGAGAGTAGCGGGGGACTACGAGCAGTACTTC. Translated, it gives CASSGTGRVAGDYEQYF.

The J gene is TRBJ2-3, the V gene TRBV18; TRBD2 is a possible D gene (5 bases). This CDR3 spans 16 amino acids. CDR1 KGHSH and CDR2 LQKENI come from the germline V gene. V was clipped by 2 bases and J by 6 bases, with 18 bases between them. The DNA for the CDR3 is TGTGCCAGCTCACCAAGGACTGCAATTACGAGGGATACGCAGTATTTT. It encodes CASSPRTAITRDTQYF.